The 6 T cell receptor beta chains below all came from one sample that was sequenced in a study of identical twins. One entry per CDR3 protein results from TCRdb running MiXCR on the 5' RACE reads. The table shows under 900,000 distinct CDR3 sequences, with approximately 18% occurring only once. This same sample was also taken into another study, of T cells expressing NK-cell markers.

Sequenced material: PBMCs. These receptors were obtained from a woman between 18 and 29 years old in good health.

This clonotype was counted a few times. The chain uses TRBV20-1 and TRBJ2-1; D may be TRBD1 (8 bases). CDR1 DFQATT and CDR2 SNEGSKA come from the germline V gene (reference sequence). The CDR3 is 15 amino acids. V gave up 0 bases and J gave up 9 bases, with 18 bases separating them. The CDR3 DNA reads TGCAGTGCTAGAGAGCGGGGGACAGGAGCGGGTGAGCAGTTCTTC. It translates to CSARERGTGAGEQFF.

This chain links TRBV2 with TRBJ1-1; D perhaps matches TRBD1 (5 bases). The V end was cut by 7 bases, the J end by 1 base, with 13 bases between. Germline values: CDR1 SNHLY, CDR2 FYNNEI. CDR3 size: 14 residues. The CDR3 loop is CASIASGGNTEAFF. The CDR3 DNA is TGTGCCAGCATCGCCAGCGGGGGGAACACTGAAGCTTTCTTT.

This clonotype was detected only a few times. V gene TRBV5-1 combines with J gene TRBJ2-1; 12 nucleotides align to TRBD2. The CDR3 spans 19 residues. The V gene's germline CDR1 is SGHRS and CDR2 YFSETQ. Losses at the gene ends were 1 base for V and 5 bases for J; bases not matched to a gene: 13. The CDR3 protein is CASSLILTRTSGIDNEQFF. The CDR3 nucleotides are TGCGCCAGCAGCTTGATATTGACCCGGACTAGCGGGATCGACAATGAGCAGTTCTTC.

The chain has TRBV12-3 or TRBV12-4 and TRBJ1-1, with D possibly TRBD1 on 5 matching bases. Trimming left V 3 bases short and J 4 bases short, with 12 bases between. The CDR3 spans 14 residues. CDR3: CASSFQGGATEAFF. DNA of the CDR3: TGTGCCAGCAGTTTCCAGGGTGGGGCCACTGAAGCTTTCTTT.

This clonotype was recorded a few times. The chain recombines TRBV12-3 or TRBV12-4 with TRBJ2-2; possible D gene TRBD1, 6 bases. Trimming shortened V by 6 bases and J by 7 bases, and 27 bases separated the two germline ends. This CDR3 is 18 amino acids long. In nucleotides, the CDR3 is TGTGCCAGCAGCTCGACGCCCCGGGACACGATTATCGGCGGGGAGCTGTTTTTT. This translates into CASSSTPRDTIIGGELFF.

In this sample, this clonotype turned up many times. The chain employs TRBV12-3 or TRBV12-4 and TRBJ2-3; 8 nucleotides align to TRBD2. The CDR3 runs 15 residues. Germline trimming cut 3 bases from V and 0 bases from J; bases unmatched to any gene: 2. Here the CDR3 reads CASSFSSGSTDTQYF. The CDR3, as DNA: TGTGCCAGCAGTTTCTCTAGCGGGAGCACAGATACGCAGTATTTT.